The rows below give T cell receptor beta chains drawn from one sample of a study of shared clonotypes between healthy human individuals. This table comes from immunoSEQ multiplex PCR, and its TCRdb copy is limited to in-frame clones, with some not included. The sample includes approximately 2.1 million clones, over 90% of them seen just once. Sequences were obtained from naive CD4+ T cells from PBMCs. These receptors came from a man aged 18 to 30 in good health. Some clones in this sample may be carry-over from other donors' samples. Both conserved end residues are part of each CDR3. Each record gives: J gene, V gene, CDR3 protein.

TRBJ2-1 TRBV9 CASSSRLAGGYNEQFF
TRBJ2-7 TRBV29-1 CSVHGPGGSYEQYF
TRBJ1-2 TRBV5-1 CASSYLPLQGNYGYTF
TRBJ2-7 TRBV11-2 CASSLETETYEQYF
TRBJ1-1 TRBV5-8 CASSLGTGRNTEAFF
TRBJ2-1 TRBV14 CASSRDPGSYNEQFF
TRBJ2-5 TRBV27 CASSFSVLGETQYF
TRBJ2-7 TRBV2 CASSEQGLGYEQYF
TRBJ1-2 TRBV4-1 CASSQEGQGAIGYTF
TRBJ2-7 TRBV19 CATPTGLGEQYF
TRBJ1-2 TRBV29-1 CSVERRGGAGYTF
TRBJ1-4 TRBV28 CASSYVRGPNEKLFF
TRBJ1-4 TRBV6-5 CASRDLEGKLFF
TRBJ1-1 TRBV9 CASSVDLQGARGTEAFF
TRBJ2-7 TRBV9 CASSTGTESYEQYF
TRBJ1-1 TRBV18 CASSRPAPSNTEAFF
TRBJ2-1 TRBV28 CASTGPGEQFF
TRBJ1-4 TRBV28 CASSLVGAEGDEKLFF
TRBJ2-3 TRBV7-6 CASSFPATGADTQYF
TRBJ1-4 TRBV28 CASRGSRQFNEKLFF
TRBJ2-2 TRBV27 CASSRLGGTGELFF
TRBJ2-6 TRBV9 CASSVAVRVGASGANVLTF
TRBJ2-2 TRBV19 CASRSRDGYTGELFF
TRBJ2-1 TRBV9 CASSVGIGASSYNEQFF
TRBJ1-3 TRBV28 CASVSYRVTGNTIYF
TRBJ2-1 TRBV7-9 CASSLAGPRNEQFF
TRBJ2-4 TRBV6-5 CASSYGNIQYF
TRBJ1-1 TRBV21-1 CASSLRGGQLNTEAFF
TRBJ2-3 TRBV28 CASSFGPSTDTQYF
TRBJ1-1 TRBV5-1 CASSLTGSNTEAFF
TRBJ1-2 TRBV7-8 CASSSNFDSNYGYTF
TRBJ1-1 TRBV18 CASSPERNTEAFF
TRBJ1-5 TRBV19 CASGGGTAQDQPQHF
TRBJ1-1 TRBV5-1 CASSPLTHLTEAFF
TRBJ2-3 TRBV7-2 CASSPGERANTDTQYF
TRBJ2-7 TRBV28 CASSLVSSWDEQYF
TRBJ2-5 TRBV7-3 CASSPRASGRWETQYF
TRBJ2-2 TRBV6-1 CASSEAGDPTSLGELFF
TRBJ1-2 TRBV5-1 CASSLDTGNRDGYTF
TRBJ2-5 TRBV7-9 CASSFDPGTSGQETQYF
TRBJ1-3 TRBV30 CAWSVGPGNTIYF
TRBJ2-6 TRBV7-3 CASSSPSIGANVLTF
TRBJ1-2 TRBV18 CASSPLDRGGYGYTF
TRBJ1-4 TRBV5-1 CASSSRGQGGEKLFF
TRBJ2-3 TRBV9 CASSAYSRGGPDTQYF
TRBJ1-5 TRBV6-1 CASSGDHRPQHF
TRBJ2-4 TRBV7-3 CASSLSGGSKNIQYF
TRBJ2-5 TRBV27 CASSLRVLETQYF
TRBJ2-5 TRBV5-8 CASSLGTHRDQETQYF
TRBJ1-4 TRBV19 CASSGTWSGKLFF
TRBJ1-4 TRBV28 CASSPNVVSGEKLFF
TRBJ2-2 TRBV4-1 CASSRNHEFANTGELFF
TRBJ1-2 TRBV28 CASSLGTGLYGYTF
TRBJ2-5 TRBV9 CASSVAPGMATQYF
TRBJ2-7 TRBV27 CASRVGTAAYEQYF